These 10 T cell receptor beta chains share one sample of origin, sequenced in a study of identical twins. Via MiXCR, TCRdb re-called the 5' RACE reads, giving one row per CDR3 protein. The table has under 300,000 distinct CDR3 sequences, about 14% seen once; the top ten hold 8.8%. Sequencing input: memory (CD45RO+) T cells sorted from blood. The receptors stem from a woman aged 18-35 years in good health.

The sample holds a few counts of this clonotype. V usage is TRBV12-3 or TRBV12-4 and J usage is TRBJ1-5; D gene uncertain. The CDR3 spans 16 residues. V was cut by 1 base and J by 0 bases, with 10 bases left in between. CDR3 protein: CASSLVPPYSNQPQHF. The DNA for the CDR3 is TGTGCCAGCAGTTTAGTGCCGCCCTATAGCAATCAGCCCCAGCATTTT.

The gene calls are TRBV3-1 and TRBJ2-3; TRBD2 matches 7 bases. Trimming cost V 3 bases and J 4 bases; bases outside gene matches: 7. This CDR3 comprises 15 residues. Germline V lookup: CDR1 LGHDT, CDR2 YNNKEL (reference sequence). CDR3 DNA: TGTGCCAGCAGCCAGTCTAGCGGAGCCTCAGATACGCAGTATTTT. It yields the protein CASSQSSGASDTQYF.

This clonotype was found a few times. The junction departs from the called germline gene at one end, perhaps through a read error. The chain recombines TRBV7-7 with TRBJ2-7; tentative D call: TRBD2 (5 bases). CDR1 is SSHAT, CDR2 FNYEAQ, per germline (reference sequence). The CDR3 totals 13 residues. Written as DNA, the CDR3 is TGTGCTAGCAGCTTAGATGAGGGCGACGAGCAGTACTTC. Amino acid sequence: CASSLDEGDEQYF.

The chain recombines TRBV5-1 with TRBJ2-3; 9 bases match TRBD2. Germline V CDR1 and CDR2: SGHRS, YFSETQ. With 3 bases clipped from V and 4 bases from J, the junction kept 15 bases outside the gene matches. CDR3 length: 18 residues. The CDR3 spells CASSWGARGGASADTQYF. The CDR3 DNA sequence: TGCGCCAGCAGCTGGGGGGCCCGCGGGGGGGCATCGGCAGATACGCAGTATTTT.

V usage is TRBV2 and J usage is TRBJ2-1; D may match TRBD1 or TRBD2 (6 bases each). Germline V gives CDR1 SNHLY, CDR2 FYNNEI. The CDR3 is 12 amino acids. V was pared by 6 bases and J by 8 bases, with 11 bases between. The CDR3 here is CASSGGLDEQFF. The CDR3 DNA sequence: TGTGCCAGCAGCGGGGGCTTGGATGAGCAGTTCTTC.

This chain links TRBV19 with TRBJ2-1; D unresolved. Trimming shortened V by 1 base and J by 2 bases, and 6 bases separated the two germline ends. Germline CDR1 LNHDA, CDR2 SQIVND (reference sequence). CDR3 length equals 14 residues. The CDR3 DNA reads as TGTGCCAGTAGTATAGGAGTGACCTACAATGAGCAGTTCTTC. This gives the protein CASSIGVTYNEQFF.

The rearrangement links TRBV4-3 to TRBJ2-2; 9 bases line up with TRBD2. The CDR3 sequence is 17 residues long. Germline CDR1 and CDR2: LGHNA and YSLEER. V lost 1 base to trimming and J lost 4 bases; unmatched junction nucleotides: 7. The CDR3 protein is CASSQGVAGAITGELFF. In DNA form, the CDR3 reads TGCGCCAGCAGCCAAGGCGTAGCGGGAGCGATCACCGGGGAGCTGTTTTTT.

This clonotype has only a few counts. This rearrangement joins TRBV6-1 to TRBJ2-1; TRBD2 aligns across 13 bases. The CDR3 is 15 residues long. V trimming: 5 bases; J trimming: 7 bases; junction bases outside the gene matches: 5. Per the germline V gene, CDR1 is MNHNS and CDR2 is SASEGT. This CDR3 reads CASSRWTSGSNEQFF. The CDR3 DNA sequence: TGTGCCAGCAGTCGCTGGACTAGCGGGAGTAATGAGCAGTTCTTC.

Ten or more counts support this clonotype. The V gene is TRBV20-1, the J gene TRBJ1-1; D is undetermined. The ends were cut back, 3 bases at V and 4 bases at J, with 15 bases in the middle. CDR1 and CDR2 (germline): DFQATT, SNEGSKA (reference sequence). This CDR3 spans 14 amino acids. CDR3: CSARRLGPGTEAFF. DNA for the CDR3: TGCAGTGCTAGGCGGTTAGGCCCAGGCACTGAAGCTTTCTTT.

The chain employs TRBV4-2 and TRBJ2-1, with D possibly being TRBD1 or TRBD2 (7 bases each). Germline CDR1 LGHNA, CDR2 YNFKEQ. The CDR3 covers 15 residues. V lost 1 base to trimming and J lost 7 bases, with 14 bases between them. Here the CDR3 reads CASSQVWEGANEQFF. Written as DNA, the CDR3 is TGTGCCAGCAGCCAAGTCTGGGAGGGGGCAAATGAGCAGTTCTTC.